The count of the clone carrying this TCR beta chain is one. Its antigen remains unknown. The data were taken from a study of siplizumab effects on memory and regulatory T cells. Per individual sample, 95,000 to 100,000 TCR templates were assayed. Measured with immunoSEQ multiplex PCR; TCRdb has only the in-frame clones, and not every one. In the table there are tens of thousands of clones, about 96% of which are singletons. The CDR3 loop spans 14 amino acids. The V end was cut by 0 bases, the J end by 5 bases, with 8 bases between. Per the germline V gene, CDR1 is WSHSY and CDR2 is SAAADI. Study-level findings and limits: Researchers could map only a minor fraction of alloreactive clones to unstimulated subsets.

The chain joins TRBV10-2 to TRBJ1-5; no clear D. The TCR originated in a human donor in good health. The specimen sequenced was naive CD4+ T cells sorted from blood. The CDR3 loop is CASSESNWDQPQHF. The CDR3, as DNA: TGCGCCAGCAGTGAGTCGAACTGGGATCAGCCCCAGCATTTT.